Below are 23 T cell receptor beta chains sequenced from a single sample in a study of blood T cell repertoires in COVID-19 (dated by TCRdb to the early 2020s). Library creation used the immunoSEQ multiplex PCR assay. TCRdb took over this immuneACCESS table, retaining in-frame rearrangements with V and J assigned. Such tables are incomplete; in checked studies, under half of the missing clones stem from an unresolved V gene, and the remainder is unexplained. The sample table contains 20,000 to 30,000 clones; only one count was recorded for more than 80% of them. The ten largest account for approximately 2.7% of the sample. Sequenced material: peripheral blood. The receptor source for this set is a woman in her seventies with COVID-19, enrolled during active disease.

The chain uses TRBV9 and TRBJ2-7; 11 bases agree with TRBD1. The V gene's germline CDR1 is SGDLS and CDR2 YYNGEE. With V trimmed by 0 bases and J by 3 bases, 17 bases remained unmatched. CDR3 length: 20 amino acids. The CDR3 region is CASSVAGFSKPGQGVYEQYV. The CDR3 DNA is TGTGCCAGCAGCGTAGCTGGTTTTAGTAAACCGGGACAGGGGGTCTACGAGCAGTACGTC.

This rearrangement joins TRBV6-5 to TRBJ2-7, with 11 bases aligning to TRBD1. V lost 6 bases and J lost 2; bases outside the gene matches: 3. Germline CDR1 is MNHEY and CDR2 is SVGAGI. The CDR3 is made up of 14 amino acids. CDR3: CASRPGQGAYEQYF. The CDR3 coding sequence is TGTGCCAGCAGGCCGGGACAGGGGGCCTACGAGCAGTACTTC.

This chain uses TRBV9 with TRBJ1-1; 7 bases fit TRBD1. Germline CDR1 is SGDLS and CDR2 is YYNGEE. Unmatched junction bases numbered 8, after V lost 3 bases and J lost 6 bases. This CDR3 contains 14 residues. The DNA for the CDR3 is TGTGCCAGCAGCGAGGGATTGGGACAGTCTGAAGCTTTCTTT. Translating it yields CASSEGLGQSEAFF.

This clone was seen more than once but under ten times. The rearrangement joins TRBV11-2 to TRBJ1-1; D call uncertain. The CDR3 spans 13 residues. Germline V gene sequence: CDR1 SGHAT, CDR2 FQNNGV. V lost 5 bases, J lost 3 bases, and 10 bases lay in between. The CDR3 here is CASSLAEDTEAFF. The CDR3 nucleotides are TGTGCCAGCAGCCTAGCAGAGGACACTGAAGCTTTCTTT.

The rearrangement links TRBV18 to TRBJ1-3; weak D call: TRBD1 (6 bases). Germline V gene sequence: CDR1 KGHSH, CDR2 LQKENI. V lost 8 bases, J lost 8 bases, and 16 bases lay in between. This CDR3 spans 13 amino acids. Here the CDR3 reads CASQLLQGDTIYF. CDR3 nucleotides: TGTGCCAGCCAACTACTACAGGGAGACACCATATATTTT.

The chain is built from TRBV20-1 and TRBJ1-2; TRBD1 agrees at 8 bases. Germline lookup yields CDR1 DFQATT and CDR2 SNEGSKA (reference sequence). The CDR3 sequence is 11 residues long. Unmatched junction bases numbered 5, after V lost 6 bases and J lost 8 bases. The CDR3 sequence is CSAKTGAGYTF. CDR3 nucleotide sequence: TGCAGTGCCAAGACAGGGGCGGGCTACACCTTC.

The chain's CDR3 is CASMLAGASTDTQYF. CDR3 bases: TGTGCCAGCATGTTAGCGGGGGCGAGCACAGATACGCAGTATTTT. The chain has TRBV7-6 and TRBJ2-3; 9 bases match TRBD2. The ends lost 7 bases at V and 0 bases at J; junction bases unmatched: 5. From germline, CDR1 is SGHVS and CDR2 FNYEAQ. This CDR3 comprises 15 residues.

The chain carries TRBV6-2 or TRBV6-3 and TRBJ1-1, with 8 bases lining up with TRBD1. Germline values: CDR1 MNHEY, CDR2 SVGEGT. With V trimmed by 5 bases and J by 11 bases, 10 bases remained unmatched. The CDR3 covers 13 residues. This chain's CDR3 is CASSPGQGSVAFF. CDR3 nucleotide sequence: TGTGCCAGCAGTCCCGGACAGGGTTCAGTGGCTTTCTTT.

The rearrangement joins TRBV2 to TRBJ1-4, with 9 positions matching TRBD1. Germline trimming cut 7 bases from V and 5 bases from J; bases unmatched to any gene: 5. Germline CDR1 is SNHLY and CDR2 is FYNNEI. The CDR3 has 14 amino acids. The CDR3: CASKLDRGNEKLFF. For the CDR3, the DNA is TGTGCCAGCAAACTGGACAGGGGAAATGAAAAACTGTTTTTT.

CDR3 loop: CASSQESQGNGYTF. The CDR3 nucleotides are TGTGCCAGCAGCCAAGAGAGCCAGGGAAATGGCTACACCTTC. This chain connects TRBV3-1 (or the pseudogene TRBV3-2) to TRBJ1-2; tentatively, D is TRBD1 (5 bases). The CDR3 runs to 14 residues. Looked up from germline, CDR1 is LGHDT and CDR2 is YNNKEL (reference sequence). V lost 0 bases, J lost 6 bases, and 11 bases lay in between.

The chain recombines TRBV18 with TRBJ2-1; 13 bases match TRBD2. The V gene's germline CDR1 is KGHSH and CDR2 LQKENI. This CDR3 comprises 17 residues. V was clipped by 4 bases and J by 8 bases; unmatched bases: 11. The CDR3 sequence is CASSRTPGLAGTHEQFF. In nucleotides, the CDR3 is TGTGCCAGCTCACGCACGCCGGGACTAGCGGGGACCCATGAGCAGTTCTTC.

The gene calls are TRBV5-4 and TRBJ1-4; 9 bases align to TRBD1. The CDR3 is made up of 15 amino acids. V shed 3 bases, J shed 5 bases, and the junction held 5 bases outside the gene matches. The germline V gene encodes CDR1 SGHNT and CDR2 YYREEE (reference sequence). CDR3 sequence reads: CASSSHRGQNEKLFF. The CDR3 DNA reads TGTGCCAGCAGCTCCCACAGGGGGCAAAATGAAAAACTGTTTTTT.

The chain has TRBV21-1 and TRBJ2-1; the table assigns TRBD1, which was not confirmed against the DNA. TRBV21-1 is classified as a pseudogene. The CDR3 has 17 amino acids. The CDR3 DNA reads as TGTGCCAGCAGCAAAAAGGGCAGGGCGAGCTCCTACAATGAGCAGTTCTTC. Its protein is CASSKKGRASSYNEQFF.

The table lists this clone with a count of one. This sequence joins TRBV6-5 and TRBJ1-5, with unresolved D. Germline CDR1 MNHEY, CDR2 SVGAGI. The V and J ends lost 6 bases and 0 bases respectively, with 12 bases between them. The CDR3 totals 15 residues. CDR3 coding DNA: TGTGCCAGCAGACCATCGGCGGATAGCAATCAGCCCCAGCATTTT. Its protein product is CASRPSADSNQPQHF.

V usage is TRBV6-2 or TRBV6-3 and J usage is TRBJ1-5; 7 bases fit TRBD1. The germline V gene has CDR1 MNHEY and CDR2 SVGEGT. V was clipped by 5 bases and J by 3 bases; unmatched bases: 1. This CDR3 has 13 amino acids. The CDR3 region is CASSGTVNQPQHF. The CDR3 nucleotides read TGTGCCAGCAGTGGGACAGTCAATCAGCCCCAGCATTTT.

The rearrangement joins TRBV27 to TRBJ2-6; 10 bases match TRBD1. The germline V gene has CDR1 MNHEY and CDR2 SMNVEV (reference sequence). The CDR3 is made up of 17 amino acids. Trimming at V came to 8 bases and at J to 2 bases, leaving 9 bases not matched to a gene. CDR3: CASSPGTGETGANVLTF. CDR3 bases: TGTGCCAGCTCGCCTGGGACAGGGGAAACTGGGGCCAACGTCCTGACTTTC. Variable domain in full (rest from reference TRBV27 and TRBJ2-6): EAQVTQNPRYLITVTGKKLTVTCSQNMNHEYMSWYRQDPGLGLRQIYYSMNVEVTDKGDVPEGYKVSRKEKRNFPLILESPSPNQTSLYFCASSPGTGETGANVLTFGAGSRLTVL.

The V gene is TRBV19, the J gene TRBJ1-1, with 7 positions matching TRBD1. Germline lookup yields CDR1 LNHDA and CDR2 SQIVND (reference sequence). With 7 bases clipped from V and 2 bases from J, the junction kept 10 bases outside the gene matches. The CDR3 contains 15 residues. As DNA, the CDR3 is TGTGCCAGTACGTCCCCAGGGGGGCCAAACACTGAAGCTTTCTTT. Translated: CASTSPGGPNTEAFF.

This chain joins TRBV14 and TRBJ2-1; D not certain. The germline V gene encodes CDR1 SGHDN and CDR2 FVKESK. The CDR3 runs to 15 residues. Trimming took 0 bases from V and 11 from J, leaving 17 bases between them. CDR3 sequence: CASSQDVEVTVQQFF. CDR3 nucleotide sequence: TGTGCCAGCAGCCAAGACGTCGAAGTAACGGTACAGCAGTTCTTC.

The V gene is TRBV19, the J gene TRBJ1-2, with 9 bases lining up with TRBD1. The junction had 9 bases not matched to a gene; V was cut back by 6 bases and J by 7 bases. This CDR3 has 14 residues. Germline V gene lookup returns CDR1 LNHDA and CDR2 SQIVND (reference sequence). CDR3 in DNA: TGTGCCAGTAGAACCGATTACAGGGGGCCTGGCTACACCTTC. Its translation: CASRTDYRGPGYTF.

The DNA of the CDR3 is TGTGCCAGCAGCTTAGGGGGTACCGCCGGCAATGAAAACGCTTTCTTT. It translates to CASSLGGTAGNENAFF. The chain is built from TRBV5-8 and TRBJ1-1; D possibly corresponds to TRBD1 (6 bases). The CDR3 loop spans 16 amino acids. Germline CDR1 reads SGHTS; CDR2 reads YDEGEE. V was clipped by 2 bases and J by 11 bases, with 25 bases between them. The full variable domain, its missing parts supplied by reference TRBV5-8 and TRBJ1-1, is EAGVTQSPTHLIKTRGQQATLRCSPISGHTSVYWYQQALGLGLQFLLWYDEGEERNRGNFPPRFSGRQFPNYSSELNVNALELEDSALYLCASSLGGTAGNENAFFGQGTRLTVV.

This clone occurred a few times. The chain uses TRBV6-5 and TRBJ1-2; 8 positions agree with TRBD1. The CDR3 runs to 13 residues. V lost 2 bases to trimming and J lost 8 bases; unmatched junction nucleotides: 4. The germline V gene has CDR1 MNHEY and CDR2 SVGAGI. The CDR3 here is CASSYRQGRGYTF. CDR3 bases: TGTGCCAGCAGTTACCGACAGGGGCGAGGCTACACCTTC.

V gene TRBV7-9 combines with J gene TRBJ1-3; TRBD1 matches 10 bases. Germline V CDR1 and CDR2: SEHNR, FQNEAQ (reference sequence). The CDR3 is 18 residues long. The J segment lost 4 bases and the V segment lost 4 bases, leaving 13 bases of the junction unmatched. In DNA, the CDR3 is TGTGCCAGCAGCTCGCCCTCCCCCGGGACAGGGGTCGGAAACACCATATATTTT. The encoded protein is CASSSPSPGTGVGNTIYF.

V gene TRBV5-5 combines with J gene TRBJ1-2; D remains unclear. This CDR3 comprises 13 residues. Trimming left V 4 bases short and J 7 bases short, with 14 bases between. Per germline, CDR1 SGHKS and CDR2 YYEKEE (reference sequence). Here the CDR3 reads CASSNTSWGGYTF. The CDR3 region has the DNA TGTGCCAGCAGCAATACTAGCTGGGGTGGCTACACCTTC.